The 24 T cell receptor beta chains below were found in one sample sequenced in a study of blood T cell repertoires in COVID-19 (dated by TCRdb to 2020 to 2022). Library preparation used the immunoSEQ multiplex PCR assay. The table was pulled from immuneACCESS by TCRdb, which kept in-frame rearrangements only. Such tables lose some clones; where checked, under half of the loss comes from unresolved V genes, and the rest has no known cause. In this sample the table shows approximately 330,000 clones, roughly 87% of which occur a single time. Of the sample, 7.5% to 10% is held by the ten largest clones. What was sequenced was peripheral blood. The receptors originated from a man aged 25 to 40 with COVID-19, enrolled during active disease.

V gene TRBV15 combines with J gene TRBJ1-5, with TRBD1 matching over 7 bases. The CDR3 covers 17 residues. Germline V CDR1 and CDR2: LNHNV, YYDKDF (reference sequence). With V trimmed by 1 base and J by 0 bases, 6 bases remained unmatched. The CDR3 is CATSRAGQKLSNQPQHF. In nucleotides, the CDR3 is TGTGCCACCAGCAGAGCGGGACAGAAACTTAGCAATCAGCCCCAGCATTTT.

The chain recombines TRBV9 with TRBJ1-3; D not resolved. The germline gives CDR1 SGDLS, CDR2 YYNGEE. V gave up 0 bases and J gave up 4 bases, with 11 bases separating them. The CDR3 loop spans 15 amino acids. CDR3: CASSVGGIGGNTIYF. As DNA, the CDR3 is TGTGCCAGCAGCGTAGGCGGGATAGGAGGAAACACCATATATTTT.

V is TRBV18 and J is TRBJ2-5, with D possibly matching TRBD2 (5 bases). This CDR3 contains 13 residues. The germline gives CDR1 KGHSH, CDR2 LQKENI. Trimming took 5 bases from V and 2 from J, leaving 9 bases between them. For the CDR3, the DNA is TGTGCCAGCTCATCGGGGTCTCAAGAGACCCAGTACTTC. Protein sequence: CASSSGSQETQYF.

The J gene is TRBJ1-2, the V gene TRBV9; maybe TRBD1 (5 bases). The CDR3 covers 16 residues. Germline values: CDR1 SGDLS, CDR2 YYNGEE. Trimming cost V 3 bases and J 0 bases, with 15 bases left between them. The CDR3 is CASSGVGGLANYGYTF. The DNA of the CDR3 is TGTGCCAGCAGCGGAGTTGGGGGGTTAGCTAACTATGGCTACACCTTC.

V is TRBV28 and J is TRBJ2-3, with TRBD2 matching over 7 bases. The CDR3 totals 16 residues. V lost 1 base and J lost 0; bases outside the gene matches: 4. CDR1 and CDR2 (germline): MDHEN, SYDVKM. CDR3 loop: CASSLSSGFSTDTQYF. The CDR3 coding sequence is TGTGCCAGCAGTTTATCTAGCGGATTTAGCACAGATACGCAGTATTTT.

The chain uses TRBV5-1 and TRBJ2-1, with TRBD2 as a possible D gene (6 bases). The V gene lost 0 bases and the J gene lost 4 bases, with 11 bases spanning the gap. Germline V lookup: CDR1 SGHRS, CDR2 YFSETQ. This CDR3 has 15 residues. CDR3 amino acids: CASSLDRGIYNEQFF. The CDR3 region has the DNA TGCGCCAGCAGCTTGGATCGCGGGATTTACAATGAGCAGTTCTTC.

This clone was detected once. The genes are TRBV7-9 and TRBJ1-2, with D perhaps TRBD1 (6 bases). Germline lookup yields CDR1 SEHNR and CDR2 FQNEAQ (reference sequence). Trimming took off 5 bases at V and 6 bases at J, with 16 bases between the two ends. The CDR3 sequence is 14 residues long. The CDR3 here is CASSRPTGNHGYTF. CDR3 DNA: TGTGCCAGCAGCCGCCCCACAGGGAACCATGGCTACACCTTC.

This chain uses TRBV6-5 with TRBJ1-1, with a possible D match to TRBD1 (6 bases). The CDR3 is made up of 14 amino acids. From germline, CDR1 is MNHEY and CDR2 SVGAGI. V gave up 6 bases and J gave up 3 bases, with 14 bases separating them. The CDR3 DNA reads as TGTGCCAGCAGCATGTCTTACAGGGACACTGAAGCTTTCTTT. It is translated as CASSMSYRDTEAFF.

V and J are TRBV15 and TRBJ2-5; TRBD1 matches at 7 bases. J gave up 5 bases and V 2 bases, and 11 bases lay outside the gene matches. Germline V gene data show CDR1 as LNHNV and CDR2 as YYDKDF (reference sequence). CDR3 length: 16 amino acids. CDR3 amino acids: CATSRKKIGQAETQYF. The CDR3 DNA sequence: TGTGCCACCAGCAGAAAGAAGATAGGACAGGCCGAGACCCAGTACTTC.

V and J are TRBV7-2 and TRBJ2-1; D might be TRBD2 (5 bases). The CDR3 runs to 14 residues. V was trimmed by 6 bases and J by 3 bases, leaving 12 bases between them. The germline CDR1 and CDR2 sequences are SGHTA and FQGNSA. CDR3: CASSSNRDYNEQFF. The CDR3 coding sequence is TGTGCCAGCAGTTCTAACCGGGACTACAATGAGCAGTTCTTC.

The chain couples TRBV20-1 to TRBJ2-7, with D perhaps matching TRBD2 (6 bases). The CDR3 is made up of 16 amino acids. V gave up 3 bases and J gave up 3 bases, with 21 bases separating them. Germline V gene data show CDR1 as DFQATT and CDR2 as SNEGSKA (reference sequence). The CDR3 sequence is CSASLGRGFLGYEQYF. CDR3 nucleotides: TGCAGTGCTAGTCTCGGGAGAGGTTTTTTGGGCTACGAGCAGTACTTC.

The chain joins TRBV27 to TRBJ1-2, with 8 bases lining up with TRBD1. CDR1 is MNHEY, CDR2 SMNVEV, per germline (reference sequence). The CDR3 runs to 14 residues. After removal of 6 bases from V and 4 bases from J, the junction contained 7 bases not matched to a gene. CDR3 loop: CASSPRGLGYGYTF. DNA of the CDR3: TGTGCCAGCAGCCCCAGGGGGCTCGGCTATGGCTACACCTTC.

The chain joins TRBV5-5 to TRBJ2-1, with D tentatively TRBD2 (7 bases). Per germline, CDR1 SGHKS and CDR2 YYEKEE (reference sequence). The CDR3 sequence is 19 residues long. V was cut by 0 bases and J by 4 bases, with 23 bases left in between. CDR3 sequence: CASSLAGGTGGSSYNEQFF. The DNA of the CDR3 is TGTGCCAGCAGCTTGGCCGGGGGGACTGGGGGCTCCAGTTACAATGAGCAGTTCTTC. Filled out from reference TRBV5-5 and TRBJ2-1, the complete variable domain reads DAGVTQSPTHLIKTRGQQVTLRCSPISGHKSVSWYQQVLGQGPQFIFQYYEKEERGRGNFPDRFSARQFPNYSSELNVNALLLGDSALYLCASSLAGGTGGSSYNEQFFGPGTRLTVL.

V is TRBV19 and J is TRBJ1-5, with unresolved D. Germline V gene data show CDR1 as LNHDA and CDR2 as SQIVND (reference sequence). V lost 3 bases, J lost 5 bases, and 8 bases lay in between. This CDR3 has 13 amino acids. CDR3 protein: CASSMFRDQPQHF. The CDR3 DNA follows: TGTGCCAGTAGTATGTTTAGAGATCAGCCCCAGCATTTT.

The chain joins TRBV5-4 to TRBJ2-1, with 13 bases lining up with TRBD2. Germline CDR1 SGHNT, CDR2 YYREEE (reference sequence). The length of the CDR3 is 17 residues. Trimming removed 3 bases from V and 3 bases from J; junction bases left unmatched: 6. CDR3 region: CASSSGTSGTNYNEQFF. The CDR3 DNA sequence: TGTGCCAGCAGCTCAGGGACTAGCGGGACGAACTACAATGAGCAGTTCTTC.

The CDR3 DNA follows: TGTGCCAGCAGCCCCGGAAGCCCCGCGGGGACGCAGTATTTT. It codes for CASSPGSPAGTQYF. V gene TRBV7-3 combines with J gene TRBJ2-3; TRBD2 might be the D (6 bases). CDR3 length: 14 amino acids. The V end was cut by 5 bases, the J end by 9 bases, with 18 bases between. Germline V gene lookup returns CDR1 SGHTA and CDR2 FQGTGA.

The V and J genes are TRBV29-1 and TRBJ2-4, with D possibly matching TRBD1 (6 bases). The CDR3 length is 12 residues. V lost 5 bases, J lost 4 bases, and 9 bases lay in between. CDR1 is SQVTM and CDR2 is ANQGSEA in the germline V gene. CDR3 sequence: CSVSDRKNIQYF. In DNA, the CDR3 is TGCAGCGTTTCGGACAGAAAAAACATTCAGTACTTC.

The chain has TRBV7-9 and TRBJ1-5; 7 bases align to TRBD1. The trim removed 4 bases at V and 0 bases at J, leaving 9 bases unmatched. CDR3 size: 17 residues. Germline V gene data show CDR1 as SEHNR and CDR2 as FQNEAQ (reference sequence). The CDR3 protein is CASSSHLQGNSNQPQHF. The CDR3 DNA follows: TGTGCCAGCAGCTCACATTTACAGGGGAATAGCAATCAGCCCCAGCATTTT.

The chain employs TRBV30 and TRBJ2-7; 7 bases are shared with TRBD2. Germline assignment: CDR1 GTSNPN and CDR2 SVGIG (reference sequence). The CDR3 is 15 residues long. V lost 1 base to trimming and J lost 3 bases; unmatched junction nucleotides: 9. The CDR3 is CAWSALREVHYEQYF. The CDR3, as DNA: TGTGCCTGGAGTGCCCTTCGGGAGGTTCACTACGAGCAGTACTTC.

There are a few counts of this clone. This chain links TRBV4-1 with TRBJ2-2; 7 bases fit TRBD2. CDR1 MGHRA and CDR2 YSYEKL come from the germline V gene. The V gene end was trimmed by 4 bases and the J gene end by 4 bases; junction bases not matched to a gene: 9. The length of the CDR3 is 16 residues. The CDR3 DNA reads TGCGCCAGCAGCCCCCCCCGGGAGGTTATCACCGGGGAGCTGTTTTTT. Translation gives CASSPPREVITGELFF.

This chain connects TRBV5-4 to TRBJ1-1; 7 bases line up with TRBD1. Trimming cost V 4 bases and J 0 bases; bases outside gene matches: 3. Per germline, CDR1 SGHNT and CDR2 YYREEE (reference sequence). This CDR3 comprises 14 residues. CDR3 nucleotide sequence: TGTGCCAGCAGCGCGGACAGGTTGAACACTGAAGCTTTCTTT. Protein product: CASSADRLNTEAFF.

J is TRBJ2-3 and V is TRBV24-1, with 11 nucleotides matching TRBD2. CDR1 is KGHDR and CDR2 is SFDVKD in the germline V gene. The V gene end was trimmed by 5 bases and the J gene end by 0 bases; junction bases not matched to a gene: 3. The CDR3 covers 16 residues. This chain's CDR3 is CATSVGTSGSTDTQYF. CDR3 sequence (DNA): TGTGCCACCAGTGTTGGGACTAGCGGAAGCACAGATACGCAGTATTTT.

V and J are TRBV10-3 and TRBJ2-7; 16 bases map to TRBD2. The CDR3 has 18 residues. The V and J ends lost 3 bases and 2 bases, in that order; junction bases with no gene match: 7. Germline CDR1 is ENHRY and CDR2 is SYGVKD. The CDR3 region is CAISDAGTSGGDPYEQYF. Written as DNA, the CDR3 is TGTGCCATCAGTGACGCCGGGACTAGCGGGGGGGACCCCTACGAGCAGTACTTC.

The CDR3 DNA sequence: TGTGCCAGCAGCCAAGCCCTGTTCGGGTCCCCCTACGAGCAGTACTTC. This translates into CASSQALFGSPYEQYF. V gene TRBV14 combines with J gene TRBJ2-7; D unresolved. V was trimmed by 1 base and J by 2 bases, leaving 15 bases between them. This CDR3 region has 16 residues. Germline V CDR1 and CDR2: SGHDN, FVKESK.